This TCR beta chain came from a study of T cell repertoires in cytomegalovirus infection. For the study at large: Researchers turned to recently identified HLA-C-restricted CMV epitopes as well as well-studied HLA-B-restricted ones. Public signatures in TCR beta pointed to CMV infection and matching HLA type.

Per the germline V gene, CDR1 is SGHVS and CDR2 is FNYEAQ. The CDR3 runs to 15 residues. V was cut by 2 bases and J by 0 bases, with 10 bases left in between. A single record per CDR3 protein comes from TCRdb applying MiXCR to the reads. Of around 340,000 distinct CDR3 sequences in the sample, around 29% were seen once. As for this clonotype: Its target is not known.

The source is a human donor in good health (CMV status not recorded). Some clones in this sample may be carry-over from other donors' samples. The starting material was cultured PBMCs, obtained from culture after CMV antigen stimulation. The chain uses TRBV7-6 and TRBJ1-2; D is unresolved. In DNA form, the CDR3 reads TGTGCCAGCAGCTTACGGGAGGGTGCTAACTATGGCTACACCTTC. It is translated as CASSLREGANYGYTF.